This entry lists 29 T cell receptor beta chains sequenced from one sample in a study of T cell changes during pregnancy in multiple sclerosis. TCRdb's table, derived via immunoSEQ multiplex PCR, lists solely in-frame clones and lacks some. The sample lists some 74,000 clones; around 90% were seen once. The sample was peripheral blood, taken after pregnancy. These receptors were collected from a female donor in good health, enrolled as a control in a pregnancy study.

The chain carries TRBV5-1 and TRBJ1-6, with unresolved D. The CDR3 consists of 12 residues. Per the germline V gene, CDR1 is SGHRS and CDR2 is YFSETQ. The germline V and J ends were trimmed by 0 bases and 9 bases, with 4 bases remaining between them. CDR3 amino acids: CASSLARSPLHF. The CDR3 coding sequence is TGCGCCAGCAGCTTGGCGCGTTCACCCCTCCACTTT.

The rearrangement uses TRBV7-6 and TRBJ2-1; the match to TRBD2 covers 12 bases. V trimming: 0 bases; J trimming: 9 bases; junction bases outside the gene matches: 6. CDR1 SGHVS and CDR2 FNYEAQ come from the germline V gene. This CDR3 spans 16 amino acids. CDR3 loop: CASSLATSGRTTEQFF. The CDR3, as DNA: TGTGCCAGCAGCTTAGCTACTAGCGGGAGGACCACTGAGCAGTTCTTC. The full variable domain, completed using reference TRBV7-6 and TRBJ2-1, is GAGVSQSPRYKVTKRGQDVALRCDPISGHVSLYWYRQALGQGPEFLTYFNYEAQQDKSGLPNDRFSAERPEGSISTLTIQRTEQRDSAMYRCASSLATSGRTTEQFFGPGTRLTVL.

The chain couples TRBV5-4 to TRBJ2-6; no firm D call. The V end lost 0 bases, the J end lost 2 bases, and 18 bases lay between the germline ends. This CDR3 region has 19 residues. Germline V gene sequence: CDR1 SGHNT, CDR2 YYREEE (reference sequence). CDR3 sequence (DNA): TGTGCCAGCAGCTTGGACCCCCGGCCGGTGGGCGCTGGGGCCAACGTCCTGACTTTC. Translation gives CASSLDPRPVGAGANVLTF.

The chain combines TRBV18 with TRBJ1-4; TRBD1 matches at 10 bases. Germline CDR1 and CDR2: KGHSH and LQKENI. The CDR3 length is 17 residues. Losses at the gene ends were 2 bases for V and 0 bases for J; bases not matched to a gene: 3. For the CDR3, the DNA is TGTGCCAGCTCACCAACCGGGACAGGGGCAACTAATGAAAAACTGTTTTTT. Encoded protein: CASSPTGTGATNEKLFF.

The rearrangement uses TRBV5-8 and TRBJ1-2, with D possibly matching TRBD1 (5 bases). This CDR3 comprises 10 residues. Germline V lookup: CDR1 SGHTS, CDR2 YDEGEE. The V end lost 4 bases, the J end lost 14 bases, and 12 bases lay between the germline ends. The CDR3 DNA sequence: TGTGCCAGCAGCCCCAGGGTCTCGACCTTC. Translation: CASSPRVSTF.

The chain employs TRBV27 and TRBJ1-6, with 8 nucleotides matching TRBD1. There are 15 residues in the CDR3. Looked up from germline, CDR1 is MNHEY and CDR2 is SMNVEV (reference sequence). The J segment lost 7 bases and the V segment lost 6 bases, leaving 8 bases of the junction unmatched. This CDR3 reads CASRYLTGANSPLHF. In nucleotides, the CDR3 is TGTGCCAGCAGATATTTGACAGGGGCCAATTCACCCCTCCACTTT.

The chain couples TRBV5-8 to TRBJ1-1; possibly TRBD1 for D (5 bases). The CDR3 extends over 13 amino acids. Germline V gene sequence: CDR1 SGHTS, CDR2 YDEGEE. The V end lost 5 bases, the J end lost 1 base, and 9 bases lay between the germline ends. The CDR3 DNA follows: TGTGCCAGCAGGAAAACAGGGAACACTGAAGCTTTCTTT. This encodes CASRKTGNTEAFF.

The chain uses TRBV6-6 and TRBJ1-1; 8 positions agree with TRBD1. V dropped 2 bases and J dropped 3; count of bases not matched to a gene: 2. Germline CDR1 and CDR2: MNHNY and SVGAGI (reference sequence). The CDR3 contains 14 residues. CDR3: CASSYLTGDTEAFF. The CDR3 DNA follows: TGTGCCAGCAGTTACCTGACAGGGGACACTGAAGCTTTCTTT.

The rearrangement uses TRBV27 and TRBJ2-1; TRBD1 matches at 7 bases. The V and J ends lost 2 bases and 13 bases, in that order; junction bases with no gene match: 8. The length of the CDR3 is 13 residues. Germline values: CDR1 MNHEY, CDR2 SMNVEV (reference sequence). CDR3 DNA: TGTGCCAGCAGTTTACAGGGGGATCCCACCCAGTTCTTC. Encoded protein: CASSLQGDPTQFF.

The chain carries TRBV18 and TRBJ1-5; 8 nucleotides align to TRBD1. V dropped 10 bases and J dropped 3; count of bases not matched to a gene: 5. CDR1 and CDR2 from the germline V gene are KGHSH and LQKENI. The CDR3 has 13 residues. The CDR3 is CATGQGPNQPQHF. CDR3 nucleotides: TGTGCCACCGGACAGGGCCCCAATCAGCCCCAGCATTTT. Looking up the rest from reference TRBV18 and TRBJ1-5 gives the full variable domain: NAGVMQNPRHLVRRRGQEARLRCSPMKGHSHVYWYRQLPEEGLKFMVYLQKENIIDESGMPKERFSAEFPKEGPSILRIQQVVRGDSAAYFCATGQGPNQPQHFGDGTRLSIL.

This clone appeared once. The chain uses TRBV6-5 and TRBJ2-5; 12 bases map to TRBD2. Germline lookup yields CDR1 MNHEY and CDR2 SVGAGI. The CDR3 length is 15 residues. The trim removed 2 bases at V and 4 bases at J, leaving 2 bases unmatched. The CDR3 DNA is TGTGCCAGCAGTTACCCGACTAGCGGGAGAGAGACCCAGTACTTC. Its translation: CASSYPTSGRETQYF.

The J gene is TRBJ2-5, the V gene TRBV13; TRBD2 aligns across 10 bases. V trimming: 5 bases; J trimming: 4 bases; junction bases outside the gene matches: 13. Germline V gene lookup returns CDR1 PRHDT and CDR2 FYEKMQ (reference sequence). This CDR3 is built from 17 residues. CDR3 sequence: CASSPSGGALRLETQYF. CDR3 DNA: TGTGCCAGCAGCCCCAGCGGGGGGGCCTTAAGGCTAGAGACCCAGTACTTC.

The J gene is TRBJ1-2, the V gene TRBV10-2, with TRBD1 matching 7 bases. The V gene end was trimmed by 3 bases and the J gene end by 3 bases; junction bases not matched to a gene: 4. CDR1 is WSHSY and CDR2 is SAAADI in the germline V gene. This CDR3 is built from 14 residues. CDR3 in DNA: TGCGCCAGCAGTGAAGGAACAGGGGACTATGGCTACACCTTC. Protein product: CASSEGTGDYGYTF.

The chain carries TRBV9 and TRBJ1-2, with D perhaps TRBD1 (5 bases). The germline V gene encodes CDR1 SGDLS and CDR2 YYNGEE. The V end was cut by 0 bases, the J end by 6 bases, with 12 bases between. There are 14 residues in the CDR3. This CDR3 is CASSVEGRADGYTF. CDR3 nucleotides: TGTGCCAGCAGCGTAGAAGGCAGGGCGGATGGCTACACCTTC. The variable domain in full, with the rest retrieved from reference TRBV9 and TRBJ1-2, is DSGVTQTPKHLITATGQRVTLRCSPRSGDLSVYWYQQSLDQGLQFLIQYYNGEERAKGNILERFSAQQFPDLHSELNLSSLELGDSALYFCASSVEGRADGYTFGSGTRLTVV.

The chain carries TRBV5-1 and TRBJ1-4; 9 nucleotides align to TRBD1. The CDR3 is made up of 15 amino acids. The V segment lost 0 bases and the J segment 7 bases; nucleotides outside the gene matches: 4. The germline gives CDR1 SGHRS, CDR2 YFSETQ. CDR3 region: CASSLGGTGPEKLFF. CDR3 coding DNA: TGCGCCAGCAGCTTGGGAGGGACAGGGCCTGAAAAACTGTTTTTT.

The sample holds one count of this clone. The chain joins TRBV27 to TRBJ2-1; no firm D call. This CDR3 region has 18 residues. Germline assignment: CDR1 MNHEY and CDR2 SMNVEV (reference sequence). V lost 1 base to trimming and J lost 8 bases, with 24 bases between them. CDR3 in DNA: TGTGCCAGCAGTTTATTCCCAATGCGAGATGAGGTGTGGTATGAGCAGTTCTTC. Protein product: CASSLFPMRDEVWYEQFF.

CDR3 loop: CASSTEPSGGLDTQYF. DNA for the CDR3: TGCGCCAGCAGCACCGAGCCTAGCGGGGGTCTAGATACGCAGTATTTT. The chain couples TRBV5-1 to TRBJ2-3; TRBD2 agrees at 10 bases. The CDR3 sequence is 16 residues long. V was pared by 4 bases and J by 5 bases, with 10 bases of the junction left unmatched. Germline V gene lookup returns CDR1 SGHRS and CDR2 YFSETQ.

This chain links TRBV7-9 with TRBJ2-1; 11 bases agree with TRBD1. Per the germline V gene, CDR1 is SEHNR and CDR2 is FQNEAQ (reference sequence). The length of the CDR3 is 16 residues. Trimming at V came to 6 bases and at J to 2 bases, leaving 6 bases not matched to a gene. This CDR3 is CASSRDRGATYNEQFF. Here the CDR3 DNA reads TGTGCCAGCAGTAGGGACAGGGGGGCTACCTACAATGAGCAGTTCTTC.

The gene calls are TRBV4-3 and TRBJ2-1, with TRBD2 as a possible D gene (5 bases). In germline, CDR1 is LGHNA, CDR2 YSLEER. Deletions cut 0 bases from V and 4 bases from J, with 16 bases between. This CDR3 is built from 17 residues. CDR3 DNA: TGCGCCAGCAGCCAAGATCAGTCCGGGATTTTATACAATGAGCAGTTCTTC. Protein: CASSQDQSGILYNEQFF.

The V and J genes are TRBV27 and TRBJ1-2; 10 positions agree with TRBD1. The CDR3 has 15 amino acids. Trimming cost V 4 bases and J 4 bases; bases outside gene matches: 6. The germline gives CDR1 MNHEY, CDR2 SMNVEV (reference sequence). As DNA, the CDR3 is TGTGCCAGCAGTTCCAGGGACAGGGGAGGCTATGGCTACACCTTC. Its translation: CASSSRDRGGYGYTF.

CDR3 sequence reads: CASSLVNYGYTF. CDR3 nucleotide sequence: TGTGCCAGCAGTTTAGTTAATTATGGCTACACCTTC. The J gene is TRBJ1-2, the V gene TRBV28; no clear D gene. V was pared by 2 bases and J by 5 bases, with 6 bases between. The length of the CDR3 is 12 residues. Germline CDR1 reads MDHEN; CDR2 reads SYDVKM.

This sequence joins TRBV5-5 and TRBJ2-1; D unresolved. CDR3 length: 12 residues. Germline CDR1 SGHKS, CDR2 YYEKEE (reference sequence). The ends were cut back, 4 bases at V and 4 bases at J, with 6 bases in the middle. The CDR3: CASSIQYNEQFF. The CDR3 DNA follows: TGTGCCAGCAGCATCCAGTACAATGAGCAGTTCTTC.

This chain links TRBV6-5 with TRBJ2-3; D gene uncertain. Per germline, CDR1 MNHEY and CDR2 SVGAGI. Trimming shortened V by 0 bases and J by 1 base, and 8 bases separated the two germline ends. CDR3 size: 15 residues. CDR3 loop: CASSYSSGRTDTQYF. CDR3 bases: TGTGCCAGCAGTTACTCTTCTGGCCGCACAGATACGCAGTATTTT.

This clone occurred a few times. The V gene is TRBV6-5, the J gene TRBJ2-1; TRBD2 matches 14 bases. V was pared by 5 bases and J by 4 bases, with 1 base of the junction left unmatched. Germline V gene data show CDR1 as MNHEY and CDR2 as SVGAGI. This CDR3 region has 15 residues. This chain's CDR3 is CASSRTSGGYNEQFF. The CDR3 DNA follows: TGTGCCAGCAGTAGGACTAGCGGGGGGTACAATGAGCAGTTCTTC.

The chain employs TRBV5-6 and TRBJ2-1; no clear D gene. The CDR3 runs 18 residues. The germline V gene has CDR1 SGHDT and CDR2 YYEEEE. V was trimmed by 3 bases and J by 8 bases, leaving 27 bases between them. CDR3 sequence reads: CASSSAFRSAAGFHEQFF. As DNA, the CDR3 is TGTGCCAGCAGCTCTGCTTTTAGGTCCGCCGCCGGGTTTCATGAGCAGTTCTTC.

V usage is TRBV7-2 and J usage is TRBJ2-2; 7 bases map to TRBD1. The CDR3 has 17 amino acids. CDR1 and CDR2 (germline): SGHTA, FQGNSA. Unmatched junction bases numbered 10, after V lost 4 bases and J lost 2 bases. The CDR3 reads CASSSMWAGGNTGELFF. As DNA, the CDR3 is TGTGCCAGCAGCTCAATGTGGGCAGGGGGAAACACCGGGGAGCTGTTTTTT.

This clone occurred once. The chain links TRBV18 to TRBJ2-1, with D maybe TRBD2 (5 bases). The germline gives CDR1 KGHSH, CDR2 LQKENI. The CDR3 is 13 amino acids. V was clipped by 4 bases and J by 8 bases, with 12 bases between them. CDR3 region: CASSQTGNDEQFF. CDR3 nucleotides: TGTGCCAGCTCACAGACGGGGAACGATGAGCAGTTCTTC.

The chain is built from TRBV27 and TRBJ1-5; D not resolved. This CDR3 is 13 amino acids long. The germline V gene has CDR1 MNHEY and CDR2 SMNVEV (reference sequence). Trimming cost V 6 bases and J 2 bases, with 8 bases left between them. The CDR3 DNA reads as TGTGCCAGCAGATTGCGGGGCAATCAGCCCCAGCATTTT. It translates to CASRLRGNQPQHF.

V is TRBV27 and J is TRBJ2-7; no firm D call. The germline V and J ends were trimmed by 6 bases and 0 bases, with 15 bases remaining between them. CDR3 length: 15 residues. Germline CDR1 and CDR2: MNHEY and SMNVEV (reference sequence). CDR3 loop: CASRPSGSISYEQYF. In DNA form, the CDR3 reads TGTGCCAGCAGACCGTCCGGGTCAATCTCCTACGAGCAGTACTTC.